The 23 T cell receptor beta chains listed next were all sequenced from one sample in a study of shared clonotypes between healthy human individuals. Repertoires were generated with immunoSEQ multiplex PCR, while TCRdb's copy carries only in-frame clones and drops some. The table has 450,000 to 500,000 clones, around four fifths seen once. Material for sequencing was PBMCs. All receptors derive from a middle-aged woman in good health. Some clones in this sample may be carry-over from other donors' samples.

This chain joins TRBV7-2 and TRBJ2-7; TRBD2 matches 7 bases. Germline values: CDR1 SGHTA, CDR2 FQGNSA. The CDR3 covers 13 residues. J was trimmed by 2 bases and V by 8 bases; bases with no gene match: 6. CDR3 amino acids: CASGEGRAYEQYF. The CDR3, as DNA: TGTGCCAGCGGTGAGGGGAGGGCCTACGAGCAGTACTTC.

The CDR3 reads CASSWETGYEQYF. Here the CDR3 DNA reads TGTGCCAGCAGCTGGGAGACCGGCTACGAGCAGTACTTC. V usage is TRBV7-9 and J usage is TRBJ2-7, with D tentatively TRBD2 (5 bases). Trimming left V 4 bases short and J 3 bases short, with 10 bases between. Per germline, CDR1 SEHNR and CDR2 FQNEAQ (reference sequence). The CDR3 spans 13 residues.

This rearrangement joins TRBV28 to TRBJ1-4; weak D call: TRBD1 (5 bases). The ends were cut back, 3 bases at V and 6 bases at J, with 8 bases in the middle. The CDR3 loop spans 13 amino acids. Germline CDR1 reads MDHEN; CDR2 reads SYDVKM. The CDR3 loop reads CASSFMGDEKLFF. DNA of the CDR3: TGTGCCAGCAGTTTTATGGGGGATGAAAAACTGTTTTTT.

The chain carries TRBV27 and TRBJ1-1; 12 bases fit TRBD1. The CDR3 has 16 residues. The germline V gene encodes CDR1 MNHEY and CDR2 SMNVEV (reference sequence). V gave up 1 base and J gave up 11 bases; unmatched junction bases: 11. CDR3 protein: CASSLWGQGAIGKAFF. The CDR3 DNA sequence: TGTGCCAGCAGTTTATGGGGACAGGGGGCGATAGGAAAGGCTTTCTTT.

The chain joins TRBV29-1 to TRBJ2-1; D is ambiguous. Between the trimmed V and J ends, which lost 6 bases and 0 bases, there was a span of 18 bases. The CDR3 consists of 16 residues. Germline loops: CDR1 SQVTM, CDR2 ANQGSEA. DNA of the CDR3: TGCAGCGTCCTGATTTTTTCTGAGAGCTCCTACAATGAGCAGTTCTTC. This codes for CSVLIFSESSYNEQFF.

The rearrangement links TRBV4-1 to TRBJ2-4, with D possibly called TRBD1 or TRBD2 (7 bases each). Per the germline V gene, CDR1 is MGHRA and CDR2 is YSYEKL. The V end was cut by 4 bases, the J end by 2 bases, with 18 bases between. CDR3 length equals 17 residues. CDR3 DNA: TGCGCCAGCAGCCCACTTGGGGAGGGGGCAACCAAAAACATTCAGTACTTC. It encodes CASSPLGEGATKNIQYF.

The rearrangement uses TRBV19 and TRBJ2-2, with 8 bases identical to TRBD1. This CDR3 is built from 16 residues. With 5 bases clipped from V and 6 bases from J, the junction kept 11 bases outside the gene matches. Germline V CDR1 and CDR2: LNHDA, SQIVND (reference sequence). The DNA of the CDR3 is TGTGCCAGTAGTCCCGGACAGGGTGGGGTCCCCGGGGAGCTGTTTTTT. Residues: CASSPGQGGVPGELFF.

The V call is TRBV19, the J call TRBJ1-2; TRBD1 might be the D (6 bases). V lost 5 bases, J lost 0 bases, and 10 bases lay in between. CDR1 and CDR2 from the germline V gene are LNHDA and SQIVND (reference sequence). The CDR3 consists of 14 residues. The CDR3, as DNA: TGTGCCAGTAGTCAGGGGTTAACTAACTATGGCTACACCTTC. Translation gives CASSQGLTNYGYTF.

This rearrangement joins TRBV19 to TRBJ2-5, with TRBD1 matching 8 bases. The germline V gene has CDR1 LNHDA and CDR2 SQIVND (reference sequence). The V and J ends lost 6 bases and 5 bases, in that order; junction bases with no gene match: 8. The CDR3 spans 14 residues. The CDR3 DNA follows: TGTGCCAGTAGACTAGGACAGGGCGGCGAGACCCAGTACTTC. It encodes CASRLGQGGETQYF.

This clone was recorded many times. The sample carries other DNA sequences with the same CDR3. The DNA for the CDR3 is TGTGCCAGCTCACCTGACCTAACAGGGAAGTACTATGGCTACACCTTC. Its protein is CASSPDLTGKYYGYTF. This chain joins TRBV18 and TRBJ1-2; the D gene is possibly TRBD1 (6 bases). The length of the CDR3 is 16 residues. The germline CDR1 and CDR2 sequences are KGHSH and LQKENI. V lost 3 bases, J lost 3 bases, and 17 bases lay in between. Full variable domain (outside the CDR3, taken from reference TRBV18 and TRBJ1-2): NAGVMQNPRHLVRRRGQEARLRCSPMKGHSHVYWYRQLPEEGLKFMVYLQKENIIDESGMPKERFSAEFPKEGPSILRIQQVVRGDSAAYFCASSPDLTGKYYGYTFGSGTRLTVV.

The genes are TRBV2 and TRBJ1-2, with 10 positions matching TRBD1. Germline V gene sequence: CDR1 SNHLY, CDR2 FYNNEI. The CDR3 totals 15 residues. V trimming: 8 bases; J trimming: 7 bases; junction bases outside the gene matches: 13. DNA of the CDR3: TGTGCCAGCGACAGGGGGCAACGAAGTCCTGGTGGCTACACCTTC. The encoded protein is CASDRGQRSPGGYTF. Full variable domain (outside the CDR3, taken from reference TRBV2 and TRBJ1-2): EPEVTQTPSHQVTQMGQEVILRCVPISNHLYFYWYRQILGQKVEFLVSFYNNEISEKSEIFDDQFSVERPDGSNFTLKIRSTKLEDSAMYFCASDRGQRSPGGYTFGSGTRLTVV.

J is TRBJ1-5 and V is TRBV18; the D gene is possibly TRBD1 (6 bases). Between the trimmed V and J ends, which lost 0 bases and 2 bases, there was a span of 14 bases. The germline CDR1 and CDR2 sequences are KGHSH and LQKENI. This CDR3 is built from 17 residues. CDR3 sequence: CASSPPGGGLGNQPQHF. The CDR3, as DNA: TGTGCCAGCTCACCACCCGGAGGGGGTCTGGGCAATCAGCCCCAGCATTTT.

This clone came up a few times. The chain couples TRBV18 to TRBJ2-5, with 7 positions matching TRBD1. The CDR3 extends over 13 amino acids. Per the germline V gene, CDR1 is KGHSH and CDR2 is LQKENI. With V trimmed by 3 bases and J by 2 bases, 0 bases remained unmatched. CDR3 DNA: TGTGCCAGCTCACCGGACAGGCAAGAGACCCAGTACTTC. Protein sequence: CASSPDRQETQYF.

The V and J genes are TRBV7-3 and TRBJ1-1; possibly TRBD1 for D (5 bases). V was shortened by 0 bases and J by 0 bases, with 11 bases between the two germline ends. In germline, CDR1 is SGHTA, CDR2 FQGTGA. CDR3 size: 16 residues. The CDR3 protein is CASSLTSGQMNTEAFF. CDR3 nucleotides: TGTGCCAGCAGCTTAACCTCGGGGCAGATGAACACTGAAGCTTTCTTT.

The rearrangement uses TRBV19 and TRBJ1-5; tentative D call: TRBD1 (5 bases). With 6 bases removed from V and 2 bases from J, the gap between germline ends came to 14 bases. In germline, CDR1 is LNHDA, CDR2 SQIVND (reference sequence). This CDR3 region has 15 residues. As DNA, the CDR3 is TGTGCCAGTAGCCCGGGGGGGATTGGCAATCAGCCCCAGCATTTT. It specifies CASSPGGIGNQPQHF.

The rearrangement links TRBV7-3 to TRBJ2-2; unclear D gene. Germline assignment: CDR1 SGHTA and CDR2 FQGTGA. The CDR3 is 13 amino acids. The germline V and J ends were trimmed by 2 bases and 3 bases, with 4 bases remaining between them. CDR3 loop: CASSLHDTGELFF. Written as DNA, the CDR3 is TGTGCCAGCAGCTTACACGACACCGGGGAGCTGTTTTTT.

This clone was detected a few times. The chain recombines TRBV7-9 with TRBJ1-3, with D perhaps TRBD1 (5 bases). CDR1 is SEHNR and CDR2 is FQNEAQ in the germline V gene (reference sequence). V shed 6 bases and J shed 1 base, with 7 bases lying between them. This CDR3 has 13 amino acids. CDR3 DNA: TGTGCCAGCAGACCAGGGTCTGGAAACACCATATATTTT. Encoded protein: CASRPGSGNTIYF.

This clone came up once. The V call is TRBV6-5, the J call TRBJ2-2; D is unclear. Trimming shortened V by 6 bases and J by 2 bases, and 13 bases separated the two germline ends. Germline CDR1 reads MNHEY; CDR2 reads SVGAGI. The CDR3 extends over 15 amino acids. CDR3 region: CASRSDRSNTGELFF. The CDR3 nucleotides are TGTGCCAGCAGGTCCGACCGAAGTAACACCGGGGAGCTGTTTTTT.

CDR3 residues: CASSVRPTVGYTF. The CDR3 nucleotides are TGTGCCAGCAGTGTACGACCAACGGTCGGCTACACCTTC. V usage is TRBV2 and J usage is TRBJ1-2, with unresolved D. Deletions cut 4 bases from V and 8 bases from J, with 14 bases between. CDR3 size: 13 residues. Germline-derived CDR1 and CDR2 are SNHLY and FYNNEI.

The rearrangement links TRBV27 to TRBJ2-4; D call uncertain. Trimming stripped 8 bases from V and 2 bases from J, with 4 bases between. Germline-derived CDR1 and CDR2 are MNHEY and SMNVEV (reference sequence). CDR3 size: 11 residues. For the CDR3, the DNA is TGTGCCAGCCAGTCCAAAAACATTCAGTACTTC. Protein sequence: CASQSKNIQYF.

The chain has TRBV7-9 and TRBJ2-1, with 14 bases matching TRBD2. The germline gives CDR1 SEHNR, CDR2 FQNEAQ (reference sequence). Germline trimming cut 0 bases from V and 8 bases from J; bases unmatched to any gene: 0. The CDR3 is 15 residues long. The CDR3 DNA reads TGTGCCAGCAGCTTAGCGGGACTAGCGGGGGATGAGCAGTTCTTC. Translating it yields CASSLAGLAGDEQFF.

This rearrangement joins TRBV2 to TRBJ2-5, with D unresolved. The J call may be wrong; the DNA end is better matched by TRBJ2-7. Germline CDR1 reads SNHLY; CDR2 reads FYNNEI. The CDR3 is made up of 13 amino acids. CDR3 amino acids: CASSVRAVYEQYF. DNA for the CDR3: TGTGCCAGCAGTGTAAGAGCTGTCTACGAGCAGTACTTC.

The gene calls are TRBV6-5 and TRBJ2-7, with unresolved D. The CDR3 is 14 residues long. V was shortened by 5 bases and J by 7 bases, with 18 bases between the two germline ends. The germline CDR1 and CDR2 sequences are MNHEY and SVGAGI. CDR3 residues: CASSRSPSDREQYF. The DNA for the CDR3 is TGTGCCAGCAGTCGATCCCCGTCCGATCGAGAGCAGTACTTC.